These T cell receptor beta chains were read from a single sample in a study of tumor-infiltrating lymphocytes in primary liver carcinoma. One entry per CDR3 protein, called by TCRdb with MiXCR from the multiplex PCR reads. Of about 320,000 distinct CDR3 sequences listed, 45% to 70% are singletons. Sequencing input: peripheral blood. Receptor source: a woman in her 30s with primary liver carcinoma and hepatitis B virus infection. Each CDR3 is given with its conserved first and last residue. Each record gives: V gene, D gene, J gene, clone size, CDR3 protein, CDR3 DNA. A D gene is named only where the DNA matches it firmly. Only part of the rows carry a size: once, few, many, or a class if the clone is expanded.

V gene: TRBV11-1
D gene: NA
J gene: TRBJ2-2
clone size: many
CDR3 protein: CASSRIRTGELFF
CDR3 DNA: TGTGCCAGCAGCCGGATCAGGACCGGGGAGCTGTTTTTT

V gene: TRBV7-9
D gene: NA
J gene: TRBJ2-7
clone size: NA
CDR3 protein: CASGCEQYF
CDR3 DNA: TGTGCCAGCGGTTGCGAGCAGTACTTC

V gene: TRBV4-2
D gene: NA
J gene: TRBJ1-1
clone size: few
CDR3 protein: CVSTATRMNTEAFF
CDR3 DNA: TGTGTCAGCACCGCAACCAGAATGAACACTGAAGCTTTCTTT

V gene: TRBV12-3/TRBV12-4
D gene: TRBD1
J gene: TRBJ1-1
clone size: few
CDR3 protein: CASNPRTGKDTEAFF
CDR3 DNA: TGTGCCAGCAACCCGAGGACAGGGAAGGACACTGAAGCTTTCTTT

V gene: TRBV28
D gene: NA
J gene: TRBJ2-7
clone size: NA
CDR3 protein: CASSPGPSVGAYEQYF
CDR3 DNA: TGTGCCAGCAGCCCGGGACCCTCCGTTGGGGCCTACGAGCAGTACTTC

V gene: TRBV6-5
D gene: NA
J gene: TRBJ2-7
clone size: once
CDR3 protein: CASSYSREALYKQYF
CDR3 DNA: TGTGCCAGCAGTTACTCGAGAGAGGCCTTGTACAAGCAGTACTTC

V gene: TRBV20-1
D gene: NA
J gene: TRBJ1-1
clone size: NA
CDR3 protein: CSARVNRGEAFF
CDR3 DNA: TGCAGTGCTAGAGTCAATCGCGGTGAAGCTTTCTTT

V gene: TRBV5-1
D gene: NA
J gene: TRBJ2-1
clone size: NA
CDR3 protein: CASSLYPGESSYNEQFF
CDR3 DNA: TGCGCCAGCAGCTTGTATCCAGGGGAGAGCTCCTACAATGAGCAGTTCTTT

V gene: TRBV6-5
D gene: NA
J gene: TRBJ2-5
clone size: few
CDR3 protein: CASSSQGETQYF
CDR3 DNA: TGTGCCAGCAGTTCCCAGGGGGAGACCCAGTACTTC

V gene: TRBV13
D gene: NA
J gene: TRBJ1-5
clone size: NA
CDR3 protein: CASSLVEGDQPQHF
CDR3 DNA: TGTGCCAGCAGCTTAGTTGAAGGTGATCAGCCCCAGCATTTT

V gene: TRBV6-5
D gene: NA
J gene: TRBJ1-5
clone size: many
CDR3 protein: CASSSPDAHQPQHF
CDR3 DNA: TGTGCCAGCAGTTCTCCTGATGCGCATCAGCCCCAGCATTTT

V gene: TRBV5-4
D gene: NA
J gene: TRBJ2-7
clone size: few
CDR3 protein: CASSLVEGSEQYF
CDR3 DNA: TGTGCCAGCAGCTTAGTCGAGGGGTCGGAGCAGTACTTC

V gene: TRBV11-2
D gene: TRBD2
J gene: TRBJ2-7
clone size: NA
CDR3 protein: CASTPFGGSAYEQYF
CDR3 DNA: TGTGCCAGCACCCCCTTTGGCGGGAGCGCCTACGAGCAGTACTTC

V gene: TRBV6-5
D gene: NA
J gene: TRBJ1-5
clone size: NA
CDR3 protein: CANNYSWNQPQHF
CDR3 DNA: TGTGCCAACAATTACTCATGGAATCAGCCCCAGCATTTT

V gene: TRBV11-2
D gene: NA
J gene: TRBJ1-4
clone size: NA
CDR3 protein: CASNLGDKDNEKLFF
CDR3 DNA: TGTGCCAGCAACTTAGGGGACAAGGATAATGAAAAACTGTTTTTT

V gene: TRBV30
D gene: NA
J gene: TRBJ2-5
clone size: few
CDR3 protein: CAWSFLTETQYF
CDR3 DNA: TGTGCCTGGAGTTTCTTAACGGAGACCCAGTACTTC

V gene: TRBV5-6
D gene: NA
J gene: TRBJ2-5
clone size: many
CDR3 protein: CASSLAGTETQYF
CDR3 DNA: TGTGCCAGCAGCCTGGCGGGGACGGAGACCCAGTACTTC

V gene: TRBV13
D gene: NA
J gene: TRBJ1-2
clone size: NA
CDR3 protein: CASSLNGQGLNYGYTF
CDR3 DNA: TGTGCCAGCAGCTTAAATGGCCAGGGATTAAACTATGGCTACACCTTC

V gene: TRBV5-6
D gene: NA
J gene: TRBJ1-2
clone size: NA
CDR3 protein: CASSSNRYTSVGYGYTF
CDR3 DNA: TGTGCCAGCAGCTCCAATAGGTATACCTCAGTCGGCTATGGCTACACCTTC

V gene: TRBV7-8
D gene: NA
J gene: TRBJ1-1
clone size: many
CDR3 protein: CASTPGTANTEAFF
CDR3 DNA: TGTGCCAGCACCCCGGGAACCGCGAACACTGAAGCTTTCTTT

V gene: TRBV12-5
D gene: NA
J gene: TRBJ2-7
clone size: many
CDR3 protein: CASGLAQGSSYEQYF
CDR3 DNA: TGTGCTAGTGGTTTGGCACAAGGCAGCTCCTACGAGCAGTACTTC

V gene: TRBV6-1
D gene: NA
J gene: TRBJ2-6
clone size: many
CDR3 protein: CATYRYPPHSGANVLTF
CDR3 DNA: TGTGCCACCTACAGGTACCCTCCCCACTCTGGGGCCAACGTCCTGACTTTC

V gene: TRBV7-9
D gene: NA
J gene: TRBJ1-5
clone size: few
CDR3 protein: CASSREGVDGSNQPQHF
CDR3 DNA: TGTGCCAGCAGCCGAGAGGGGGTGGATGGGAGCAATCAGCCCCAGCATTTT

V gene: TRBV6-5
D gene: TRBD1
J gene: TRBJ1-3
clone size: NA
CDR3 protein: CASSRDRAGGNTIYF
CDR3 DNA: TGTGCCAGCAGTCGGGACAGGGCTGGTGGAAACACCATATATTTT

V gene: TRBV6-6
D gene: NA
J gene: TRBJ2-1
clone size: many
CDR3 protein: CASSGGLSSYNEQFF
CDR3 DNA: TGTGCCAGCAGTGGGGGTTTGAGCTCCTACAATGAGCAGTTCTTC

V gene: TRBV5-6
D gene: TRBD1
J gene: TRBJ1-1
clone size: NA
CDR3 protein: CASNQRQGRSTEAFF
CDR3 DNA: TGTGCCAGCAACCAGCGACAGGGAAGGAGCACTGAAGCTTTCTTT

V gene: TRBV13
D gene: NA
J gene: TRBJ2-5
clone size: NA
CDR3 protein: CASSLRDSEETQYF
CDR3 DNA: TGTGCCAGCAGCTTGAGGGACTCTGAAGAGACCCAGTACTTC

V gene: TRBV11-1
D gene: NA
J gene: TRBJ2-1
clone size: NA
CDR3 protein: CVSTPATLVPPNEQFF
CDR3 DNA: TGTGTCAGCACCCCCGCTACACTAGTCCCCCCAAATGAGCAGTTCTTC

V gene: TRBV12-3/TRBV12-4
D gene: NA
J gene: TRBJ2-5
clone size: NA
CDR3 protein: CASSLSLTGASQTQYF
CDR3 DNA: TGTGCCAGCAGTTTAAGCCTAACGGGAGCATCACAGACCCAGTACTTC

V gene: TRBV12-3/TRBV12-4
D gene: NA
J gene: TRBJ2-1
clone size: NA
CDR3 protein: CASSLWGHDEQLF
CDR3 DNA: TGTGCCAGCAGTTTATGGGGGCACGATGAGCAGCTCTTC

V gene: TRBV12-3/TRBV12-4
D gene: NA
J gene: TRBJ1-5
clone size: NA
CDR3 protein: CASSLSNSRHQPQHF
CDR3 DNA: TGTGCCAGCAGTTTATCGAACAGTCGCCATCAGCCCCAGCATTTT

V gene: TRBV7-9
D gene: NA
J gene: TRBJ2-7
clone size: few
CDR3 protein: CASSPRAVISYEQYF
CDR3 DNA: TGTGCCAGCAGCCCACGGGCAGTTATCTCCTACGAGCAGTACTTC

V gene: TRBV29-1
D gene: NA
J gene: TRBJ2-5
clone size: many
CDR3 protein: CSVADSRGVAQYF
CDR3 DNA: TGCAGCGTCGCGGACTCGAGGGGGGTGGCCCAGTACTTC

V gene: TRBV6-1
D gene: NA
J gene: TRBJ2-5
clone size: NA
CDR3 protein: CVSSEWGQGSETQYF
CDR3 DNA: TGTGTCAGCAGTGAATGGGGTCAGGGGAGCGAGACCCAGTACTTC

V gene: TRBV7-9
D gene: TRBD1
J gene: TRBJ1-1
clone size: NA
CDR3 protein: CASSLTGVGGAFF
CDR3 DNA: TGTGCCAGCAGCTTGACAGGGGTTGGTGGAGCTTTCTTT

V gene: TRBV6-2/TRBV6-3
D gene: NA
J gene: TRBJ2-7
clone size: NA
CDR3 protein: CASSYGEVTYEQYF
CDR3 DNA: TGTGCCAGCAGTTACGGCGAGGTGACCTACGAGCAGTACTTC

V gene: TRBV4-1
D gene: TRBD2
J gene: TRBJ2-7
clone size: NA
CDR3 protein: CASSRNSGASYEQYF
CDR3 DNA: TGCGCCAGCAGCCGGAATAGCGGGGCCTCCTACGAGCAGTACTTC

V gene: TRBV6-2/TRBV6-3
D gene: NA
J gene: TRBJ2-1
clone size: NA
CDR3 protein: CASRGGQASYNGQFF
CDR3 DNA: TGTGCCAGCAGGGGCGGGCAAGCTTCCTACAATGGGCAGTTCTTC

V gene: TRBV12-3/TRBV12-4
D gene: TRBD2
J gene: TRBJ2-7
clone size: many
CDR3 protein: CASSLQGGYEQYF
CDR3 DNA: TGTGCCAGCAGTTTACAGGGAGGGTACGAGCAGTACTTC

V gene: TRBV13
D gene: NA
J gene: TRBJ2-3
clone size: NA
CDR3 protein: CASSSEQTDTQYF
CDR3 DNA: TGTGCCAGCAGCTCAGAACAGACTGATACGCAGTATTTT

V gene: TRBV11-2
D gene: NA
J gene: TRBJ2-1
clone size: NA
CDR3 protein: CASSLYLSSYNEQLF
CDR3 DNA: TGTGCCAGCAGCTTATATTTAAGCTCCTACAATGAGCAGCTCTTC

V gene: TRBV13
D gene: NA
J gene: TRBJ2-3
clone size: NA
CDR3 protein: CASSLGFSDTQYF
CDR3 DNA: TGTGCCAGCAGCTTGGGATTCTCAGATACGCAGTATTTT

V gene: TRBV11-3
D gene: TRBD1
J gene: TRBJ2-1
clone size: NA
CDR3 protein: CTSSSRDRYNEQFF
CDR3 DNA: TGTACTAGCAGCTCCCGGGACAGGTACAATGAGCAGTTCTTC